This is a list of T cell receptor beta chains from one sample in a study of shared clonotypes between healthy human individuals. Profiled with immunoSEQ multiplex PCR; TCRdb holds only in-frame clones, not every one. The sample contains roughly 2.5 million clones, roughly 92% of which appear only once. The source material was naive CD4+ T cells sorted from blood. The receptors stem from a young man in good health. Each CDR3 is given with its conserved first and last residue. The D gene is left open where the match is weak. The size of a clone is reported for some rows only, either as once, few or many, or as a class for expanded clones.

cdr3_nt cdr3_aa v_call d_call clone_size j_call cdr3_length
TGCGCCAGCAGCTTGGCCCTAGCGGGGGCCTACAATGAGCAGTTCTTC CASSLALAGAYNEQFF TRBV5-1 TRBD2 - TRBJ2-1 16
TGTGCCAGCAGCTTAGACCTTCCATATAAGGCGGCCCCTAATGAAAAACTGTTTTTT CASSLDLPYKAAPNEKLFF TRBV11-2 - - TRBJ1-4 19
TGTGCCAGCAGTTCCGCAGGGGGCGGAAGGGCTGAAGCTTTCTTT CASSSAGGGRAEAFF TRBV6-6 TRBD1 - TRBJ1-1 15
TGCAGCGTTGCCCTCTGGCGGCCTCGGGATGAGCAGTTCTTC CSVALWRPRDEQFF TRBV29-1 - - TRBJ2-1 14
TGTGCCTGGAGTGTGGGACAGACCTACGAGCAGTACTTC CAWSVGQTYEQYF TRBV30 TRBD1 - TRBJ2-7 13
TGTGCTTGGGACAGGGTAAATGAAAAACTGTTTTTT CAWDRVNEKLFF TRBV30 TRBD1 - TRBJ1-4 12
TGTGCCAGTGAGGCGAGCGCTAATTGCCACTACGAGCAGTACTTC CASEASANCHYEQYF TRBV11-3 - - TRBJ2-7 15
TGTGCCAGTAACGGGGCAGGGGGTAATTCACCCCTCCACTTT CASNGAGGNSPLHF TRBV19 TRBD1 - TRBJ1-6 14
TGTGCCAGCACCCCCTCCTCGGGGGGCGCGAACACCGGGGAGCTGTTTTTT CASTPSSGGANTGELFF TRBV2 - - TRBJ2-2 17
TGTGCCAGCAGCTTAGGTCTGATTGACTACGAGCAGTACTTC CASSLGLIDYEQYF TRBV7-9 - once TRBJ2-7 14
TGTGCCAGCAGTCGTGGACAGGGAAATTCACCCCTCCACTTT CASSRGQGNSPLHF TRBV6-5 TRBD1 few TRBJ1-6 14
TGTGCCAGCAGCGTGGGGACAGGGCTCTCCTACGAGCAGTACTTC CASSVGTGLSYEQYF TRBV9 TRBD1 - TRBJ2-7 15
TGTGCCAGCAGCGTAGGACCAGCATACACCGGGGAGCTGTTTTTT CASSVGPAYTGELFF TRBV9 - - TRBJ2-2 15
TGTGCCAGCAGCTTAGCGCTCACAGGCTACAATGAGCAGTTCTTC CASSLALTGYNEQFF TRBV7-9 - - TRBJ2-1 15
TGTGCCGGAGGAGTCGAGGGCCGGGAAACGGCTTTCTTT CAGGVEGRETAFF TRBV6-1 - once TRBJ1-1 13
TGTGCCAGCAGCATTCGTAGCTCCTATAATTCACCCCTCCACTTT CASSIRSSYNSPLHF TRBV5-4 - - TRBJ1-6 15
TGTGCCAGCTCACCATTCAGGACAGGGAGCGAGCAGTACTTC CASSPFRTGSEQYF TRBV18 TRBD1 - TRBJ2-7 14
TGTGCTAGTGGTTCACAACAGCCCCAGCATTTT CASGSQQPQHF TRBV12-5 - few TRBJ1-5 11
TGTGCCAGCAGCTTAGGCGGCTCTGGGGCCAACGTCCTGACTTTC CASSLGGSGANVLTF TRBV7-8 - - TRBJ2-6 15
TGTGCCAGCAGCCAGGGGTTATTCTATGGCTACACCTTC CASSQGLFYGYTF TRBV14 - - TRBJ1-2 13
TGTGCCAGCAGGGGGGACAGCCAAGAGACCCAGTACTTC CASRGDSQETQYF TRBV2 TRBD1 - TRBJ2-5 13
TGTGCCAGCAGCTCTACTGACGGGAAAGCTGGAAACACCATATATTTT CASSSTDGKAGNTIYF TRBV7-9 - - TRBJ1-3 16
TGCGCCAGCAGCCCTTCGAACAGGGGGAATAAGGATGAGCAGTTCTTC CASSPSNRGNKDEQFF TRBV4-1 TRBD1 - TRBJ2-1 16
TGTGCCAGCAGTTATGCCGGGGGCTTAGAAGGCGAGCAGTACTTC CASSYAGGLEGEQYF TRBV6-5 - once TRBJ2-7 15
TGTGCCAGCAGGACCGGGGGAAAGGAGTTCTTC CASRTGGKEFF TRBV7-2 - once TRBJ2-1 11
TGCGCCAGCAGCTGGGCCGGGACAGGGGCCTACAATGAGCAGTTCTTC CASSWAGTGAYNEQFF TRBV5-1 TRBD1 - TRBJ2-1 16
TGTGCCAGCAGCTTGTCACGTAGTAGCGATACGCAGTATTTT CASSLSRSSDTQYF TRBV5-5 - - TRBJ2-3 14
TGTGCCAGCAGTCTCCTGGAGGGGTACTATAACTATGGCTACACCTTC CASSLLEGYYNYGYTF TRBV25-1 - once TRBJ1-2 16
TGTGCCAGCAGCGCCCGGGCAGGGGCGGTTCCCGGGGAGCTGTTTTTT CASSARAGAVPGELFF TRBV9 - - TRBJ2-2 16
TGCGCCAGCTATGGAAGACAGGTGGGTTATGGCTACACCTTC CASYGRQVGYGYTF TRBV10-1 - - TRBJ1-2 14
TGCGCCAGCAGCTTGGTCGGCACGGGAAGGGATGGCTACACCTTC CASSLVGTGRDGYTF TRBV5-1 - few TRBJ1-2 15
TGTGCCAGCAGCCCGCGACAGGGAGGGCGAGAGACCCAGTACTTC CASSPRQGGRETQYF TRBV7-2 - once TRBJ2-5 15
TGTGCCAGCAGTGTAATAGAAGAGAACACTGAAGCTTTCTTT CASSVIEENTEAFF TRBV2 - - TRBJ1-1 14
TGCGCCAGCAGCTTTTTCAGGGGGCCGGGAAACACCATATATTTT CASSFFRGPGNTIYF TRBV5-1 TRBD1 - TRBJ1-3 15
TGCAGTGCTAGGTTTCTAGATACGCAGTATTTT CSARFLDTQYF TRBV20-1 - once TRBJ2-3 11
TGTGCCAGCAGGCATGCAGGCGGGCGGGCAGATACGCAGTATTTT CASRHAGGRADTQYF TRBV7-2 - - TRBJ2-3 15
TGTGCCACCAGAGGAAATGCGGGGGAAGGCTATGGCTACACCTTC CATRGNAGEGYGYTF TRBV15 - - TRBJ1-2 15
TGCGCCAGCAGTCACGGGACAGCTGAAGATACGCAGTATTTT CASSHGTAEDTQYF TRBV10-1 TRBD1 once TRBJ2-3 14